One and the same sample provided the 16 T cell receptor beta chains below, sequenced in a study of cytomegalovirus exposure and HLA in healthy donors. Sequencing was performed with immunoSEQ multiplex PCR; in TCRdb, only in-frame clones are kept and a portion is missing. Among 200,000 to 250,000 clones listed, 65% to 85% were seen once. The sequencing sample was made of PBMCs. The receptor source for this set is a young woman in good health and CMV-seropositive.

V usage is TRBV6-1 and J usage is TRBJ1-2; 8 bases align to TRBD1. V lost 2 bases, J lost 5 bases, and 10 bases stayed unmatched. The germline V gene encodes CDR1 MNHNS and CDR2 SASEGT. This CDR3 is 16 amino acids long. The CDR3 here is CASSENPGQDNYGYTF. The CDR3 region has the DNA TGTGCCAGCAGTGAAAACCCGGGACAGGATAATTATGGCTACACCTTC.

This clone was seen only once. CDR3 sequence reads: CAISPGEGDQPQHF. DNA for the CDR3: TGTGCCATCAGCCCCGGTGAAGGAGATCAGCCCCAGCATTTT. The rearrangement links TRBV10-3 to TRBJ1-5; the D is unclear. Trimming left V 6 bases short and J 5 bases short, with 14 bases between. CDR3 length: 14 amino acids. Looked up from germline, CDR1 is ENHRY and CDR2 is SYGVKD.

The V call is TRBV30, the J call TRBJ2-1; 9 bases match TRBD2. With V trimmed by 4 bases and J by 2 bases, 3 bases remained unmatched. Germline CDR1 GTSNPN, CDR2 SVGIG (reference sequence). The CDR3 covers 14 residues. CDR3 nucleotides: TGTGCCTGGAAACTAGCGGGTACCTACAATGAGCAGTTCTTC. It codes for CAWKLAGTYNEQFF.

V and J are TRBV4-1 and TRBJ1-5, with 9 bases aligning to TRBD1. V lost 5 bases to trimming and J lost 6 bases; unmatched junction nucleotides: 8. This CDR3 is 15 amino acids long. Germline V gene sequence: CDR1 MGHRA, CDR2 YSYEKL. CDR3 bases: TGCGCCAGCAGCATCCGGACAGGGGAAGGTCAGCCCCAGCATTTT. Protein product: CASSIRTGEGQPQHF.

There are a few counts of this clone. The V gene is TRBV10-2, the J gene TRBJ2-7; 7 nucleotides align to TRBD1. Germline CDR1 reads WSHSY; CDR2 reads SAAADI. V lost 6 bases to trimming and J lost 4 bases; unmatched junction nucleotides: 9. This CDR3 has 14 residues. The CDR3 spells CASRPGQNQYEQYF. The DNA of the CDR3 is TGCGCCAGCAGGCCGGGACAGAACCAATACGAGCAGTACTTC.

The chain joins TRBV2 to TRBJ2-5; 8 positions agree with TRBD1. Per germline, CDR1 SNHLY and CDR2 FYNNEI. Losses at the gene ends were 2 bases for V and 2 bases for J; bases not matched to a gene: 4. The CDR3 loop spans 15 amino acids. The CDR3 bases are TGTGCCAGCAGTGAACAGGGGGCGAATCAAGAGACCCAGTACTTC. Encoded protein: CASSEQGANQETQYF.

The V gene is TRBV5-1, the J gene TRBJ1-4; D gene unclear. The V gene lost 4 bases and the J gene lost 13 bases, with 17 bases spanning the gap. This CDR3 is 13 amino acids long. Looked up from germline, CDR1 is SGHRS and CDR2 is YFSETQ. CDR3 sequence reads: CASSPRPEEGLFF. The CDR3 nucleotides are TGCGCCAGCAGCCCTAGACCAGAGGAAGGACTGTTTTTT.

Notes on this clone: Other DNA sequences of this sample code for an identical CDR3. The chain has TRBV6-1 and TRBJ1-5; no firm D call. This CDR3 contains 15 residues. V shed 1 base and J shed 0 bases, with 7 bases lying between them. The germline V gene encodes CDR1 MNHNS and CDR2 SASEGT. Here the CDR3 DNA reads TGTGCCAGCAGTGAAGGGCCGTATAGCAATCAGCCCCAGCATTTT. This gives the protein CASSEGPYSNQPQHF.

The genes are TRBV28 and TRBJ1-5, with a possible D match to TRBD1 (5 bases). This CDR3 region has 13 residues. V lost 6 bases, J lost 1 base, and 7 bases lay in between. Germline CDR1 reads MDHEN; CDR2 reads SYDVKM. The CDR3, as DNA: TGTGCCAGCAGGGGGACGAGCAATCAGCCCCAGCATTTT. This translates into CASRGTSNQPQHF.

V is TRBV6-1 and J is TRBJ1-2; D is undetermined. CDR3 length: 12 amino acids. V was shortened by 9 bases and J by 0 bases, with 8 bases between the two germline ends. Germline CDR1 MNHNS, CDR2 SASEGT. The CDR3 region has the DNA TGTGCCAGTCGACCCTCTAACTATGGCTACACCTTC. This sequence encodes CASRPSNYGYTF.

This chain links TRBV5-4 with TRBJ2-1, with D maybe TRBD2 (5 bases). CDR1 and CDR2 from the germline V gene are SGHNT and YYREEE (reference sequence). Between the trimmed V and J ends, which lost 0 bases and 3 bases, there was a span of 10 bases. This CDR3 has 15 amino acids. The CDR3 DNA reads as TGTGCCAGCAGCTTGGGCGGGTCGGGCTACAATGAGCAGTTCTTC. Translated, it gives CASSLGGSGYNEQFF.

This chain joins TRBV27 and TRBJ2-7; 7 bases line up with TRBD2. The germline CDR1 and CDR2 sequences are MNHEY and SMNVEV (reference sequence). With 0 bases clipped from V and 3 bases from J, the junction kept 8 bases outside the gene matches. The CDR3 is made up of 16 amino acids. The CDR3 sequence is CASSLSRRRGFYEQYF. The CDR3 DNA is TGTGCCAGCAGTTTATCCCGGCGGCGGGGGTTCTACGAGCAGTACTTC.

The chain employs TRBV11-1 and TRBJ1-1, with D tentatively TRBD1 (5 bases). Germline CDR1 SGHAT, CDR2 FQDESV (reference sequence). V lost 4 bases to trimming and J lost 3 bases, with 12 bases between them. CDR3 size: 14 residues. The CDR3 coding sequence is TGTGCCAGCAGCTGGGACTCCAGAGACACTGAAGCTTTCTTT. As protein: CASSWDSRDTEAFF.

V is TRBV27 and J is TRBJ1-2; the match to TRBD1 covers 10 bases. The J segment lost 6 bases and the V segment lost 5 bases, leaving 3 bases of the junction unmatched. The germline V gene encodes CDR1 MNHEY and CDR2 SMNVEV (reference sequence). CDR3 size: 13 residues. Here the CDR3 reads CASSQGQGNGYTF. CDR3 coding DNA: TGTGCCAGCAGTCAGGGACAGGGGAATGGCTACACCTTC.

This sequence joins TRBV27 and TRBJ2-3; TRBD1 aligns across 11 bases. Looked up from germline, CDR1 is MNHEY and CDR2 is SMNVEV (reference sequence). The CDR3 has 13 amino acids. Unmatched junction bases numbered 3, after V lost 5 bases and J lost 8 bases. Written as DNA, the CDR3 is TGTGCCAGCAGTCCGGACAGGGGGCGTACGCAGTATTTT. It encodes CASSPDRGRTQYF.

V is TRBV11-2 and J is TRBJ2-3; D unresolved. Germline assignment: CDR1 SGHAT and CDR2 FQNNGV. This CDR3 contains 14 residues. The V end lost 5 bases, the J end lost 4 bases, and 13 bases lay between the germline ends. Here the CDR3 reads CASSAPGDSDTQYF. Written as DNA, the CDR3 is TGTGCCAGCAGCGCCCCTGGAGACTCAGATACGCAGTATTTT.